The 8 T cell receptor beta chains below were found in one sample sequenced in a study of tumor-infiltrating T cells and Merkel cell polyomavirus. The overall study: The T cells studied were CD8+ and recognized the Merkel cell polyomavirus KLL epitope.

TCRdb keeps only in-frame clones here, not all; method: immunoSEQ multiplex PCR. The sample shows around 25,000 clones, roughly 87% of them seen only once. Robust Merkel cell polyomavirus Large T antigen positivity by immunohistochemistry was seen in all patients' tumors. Sequenced: lymph node tissue. The receptors originated from a man in his fifties or sixties with Merkel cell carcinoma.

The sample holds one count of this clone. The chain recombines TRBV11-1 with TRBJ2-3, with D possibly TRBD2 on 6 matching bases. The CDR3 extends over 14 amino acids. The V end was cut by 3 bases, the J end by 4 bases, with 11 bases between. Per the germline V gene, CDR1 is SGHAT and CDR2 is FQDESV (reference sequence). The CDR3, as DNA: TGTGCCAGCAGCTTCCGGAGGGCAGCAGATACGCAGTATTTT. Its translation is CASSFRRAADTQYF.

The gene calls are TRBV27 and TRBJ2-7; TRBD1 agrees at 11 bases. The germline gives CDR1 MNHEY, CDR2 SMNVEV (reference sequence). J gave up 2 bases and V 6 bases, and 6 bases lay outside the gene matches. The CDR3 loop spans 15 amino acids. The CDR3 sequence: CASRIGTGGAYEQYF. CDR3 sequence (DNA): TGTGCCAGCAGGATAGGGACAGGGGGAGCCTACGAGCAGTACTTC.

This clone has just a few counts. This chain uses TRBV6-5 with TRBJ1-1; tentative D call: TRBD1 (6 bases). The germline V gene encodes CDR1 MNHEY and CDR2 SVGAGI. Trimming removed 7 bases from V and 10 bases from J, with 19 bases in between. The CDR3 consists of 13 residues. This CDR3 is CASTILGGARAFF. DNA of the CDR3: TGTGCCAGCACCATACTCGGGGGGGCGCGAGCTTTCTTT.

This chain joins TRBV28 and TRBJ1-1, with D unclear. Germline V gene lookup returns CDR1 MDHEN and CDR2 SYDVKM. The length of the CDR3 is 13 residues. Deletions cut 4 bases from V and 4 bases from J, with 10 bases between. This chain's CDR3 is CASSSQWATEAFF. CDR3 bases: TGTGCCAGCAGTTCTCAGTGGGCCACTGAAGCTTTCTTT.

The J gene is TRBJ1-2, the V gene TRBV6-6; maybe TRBD1 (5 bases). V was cut by 10 bases and J by 5 bases, with 20 bases left in between. This CDR3 spans 14 amino acids. Germline V lookup: CDR1 MNHNY, CDR2 SVGAGI (reference sequence). CDR3 in DNA: TGTGCCACCTTGGACACCGGGACTTCGTATGGCTACACCTTC. It yields the protein CATLDTGTSYGYTF.

CDR3 sequence reads: CASSAPGQVNEQFF. As DNA, the CDR3 is TGTGCCAGCAGCGCACCGGGACAGGTCAATGAGCAGTTCTTC. The chain combines TRBV9 with TRBJ2-1, with 8 bases aligning to TRBD1. The ends lost 3 bases at V and 6 bases at J; junction bases unmatched: 5. The germline V gene encodes CDR1 SGDLS and CDR2 YYNGEE. The CDR3 extends over 14 amino acids.

The CDR3 is CASNPNRGVRQPQHF. The CDR3 nucleotides are TGTGCCAGTAACCCAAACAGGGGTGTTCGTCAGCCCCAGCATTTT. The genes are TRBV19 and TRBJ1-5, with TRBD1 identical over 7 bases. V lost 7 bases, J lost 6 bases, and 12 bases stayed unmatched. Germline V gene sequence: CDR1 LNHDA, CDR2 SQIVND (reference sequence). The CDR3 runs to 15 residues.

The rearrangement links TRBV28 to TRBJ1-3, with D perhaps TRBD1 (5 bases). Per germline, CDR1 MDHEN and CDR2 SYDVKM. V lost 6 bases and J lost 4, with 19 bases in between. This CDR3 has 16 amino acids. This chain's CDR3 is CASSPGGPWSGNTIYF. The CDR3 DNA is TGTGCCAGCAGCCCCGGGGGACCATGGAGCGGAAACACCATATATTTT.